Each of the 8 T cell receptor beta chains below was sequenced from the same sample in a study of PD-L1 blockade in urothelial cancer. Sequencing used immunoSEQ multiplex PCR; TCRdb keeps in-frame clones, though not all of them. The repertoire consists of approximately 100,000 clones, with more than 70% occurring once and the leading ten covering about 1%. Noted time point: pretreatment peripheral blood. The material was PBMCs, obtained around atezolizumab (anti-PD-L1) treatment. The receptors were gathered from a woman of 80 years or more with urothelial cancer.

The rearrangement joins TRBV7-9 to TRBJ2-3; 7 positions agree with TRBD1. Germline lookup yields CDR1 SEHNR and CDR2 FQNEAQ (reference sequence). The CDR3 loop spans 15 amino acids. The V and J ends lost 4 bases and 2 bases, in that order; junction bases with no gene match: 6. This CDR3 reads CASSSIGTVTDTQYF. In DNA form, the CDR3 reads TGTGCCAGCAGCTCAATCGGGACAGTCACAGATACGCAGTATTTT.

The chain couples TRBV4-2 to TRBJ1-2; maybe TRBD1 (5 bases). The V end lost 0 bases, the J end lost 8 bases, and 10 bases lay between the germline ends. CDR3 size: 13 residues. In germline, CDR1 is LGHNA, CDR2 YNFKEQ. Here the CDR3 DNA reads TGTGCCAGCAGCCAAGACAGGGTGCGAGGCTACACCTTC. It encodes CASSQDRVRGYTF.

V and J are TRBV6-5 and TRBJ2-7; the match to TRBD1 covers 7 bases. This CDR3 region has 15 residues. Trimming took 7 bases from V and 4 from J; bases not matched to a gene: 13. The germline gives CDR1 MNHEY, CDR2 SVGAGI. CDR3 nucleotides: TGTGCCAGCAAACCAGCAGGGGGATCAGGATACGAGCAGTACTTC. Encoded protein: CASKPAGGSGYEQYF.

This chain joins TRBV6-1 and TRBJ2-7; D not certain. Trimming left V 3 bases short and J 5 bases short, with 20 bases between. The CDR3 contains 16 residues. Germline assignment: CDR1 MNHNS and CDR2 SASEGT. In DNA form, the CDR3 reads TGTGCCAGCAGTGATGTAGTTGTAGCTCTGCCCCACGAGCAGTACTTC. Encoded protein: CASSDVVVALPHEQYF.

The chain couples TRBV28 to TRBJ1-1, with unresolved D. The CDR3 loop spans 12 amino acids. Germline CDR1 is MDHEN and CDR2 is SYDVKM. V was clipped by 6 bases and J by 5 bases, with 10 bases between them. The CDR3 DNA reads TGTGCCAGCAGCCCTACGTATACTGAAGCTTTCTTT. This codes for CASSPTYTEAFF.

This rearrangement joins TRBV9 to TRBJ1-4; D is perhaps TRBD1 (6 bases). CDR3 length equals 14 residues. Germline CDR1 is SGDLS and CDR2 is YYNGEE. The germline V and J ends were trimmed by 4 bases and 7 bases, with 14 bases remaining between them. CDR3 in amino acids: CASSPGGRSEKLFF. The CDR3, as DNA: TGTGCCAGCAGCCCCGGGGGGCGGAGTGAAAAACTGTTTTTT.

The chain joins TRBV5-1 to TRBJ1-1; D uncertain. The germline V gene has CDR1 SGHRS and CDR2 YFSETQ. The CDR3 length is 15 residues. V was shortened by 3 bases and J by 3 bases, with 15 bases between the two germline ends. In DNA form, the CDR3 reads TGCGCCAGCAGCTCGGCCCGGACTGCGGACACTGAAGCTTTCTTT. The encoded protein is CASSSARTADTEAFF.

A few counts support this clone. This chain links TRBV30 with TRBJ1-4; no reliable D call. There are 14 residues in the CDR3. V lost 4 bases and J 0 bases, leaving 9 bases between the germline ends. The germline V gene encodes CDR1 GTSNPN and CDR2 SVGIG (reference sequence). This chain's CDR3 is CAWNYGATNEKLFF. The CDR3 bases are TGTGCCTGGAACTACGGTGCAACTAATGAAAAACTGTTTTTT. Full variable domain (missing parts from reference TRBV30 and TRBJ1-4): SQTIHQWPATLVQPVGSPLSLECTVEGTSNPNLYWYRQAAGRGLQLLFYSVGIGQISSEVPQNLSASRPQDRQFILSSKKLLLSDSGFYLCAWNYGATNEKLFFGSGTQLSVL.